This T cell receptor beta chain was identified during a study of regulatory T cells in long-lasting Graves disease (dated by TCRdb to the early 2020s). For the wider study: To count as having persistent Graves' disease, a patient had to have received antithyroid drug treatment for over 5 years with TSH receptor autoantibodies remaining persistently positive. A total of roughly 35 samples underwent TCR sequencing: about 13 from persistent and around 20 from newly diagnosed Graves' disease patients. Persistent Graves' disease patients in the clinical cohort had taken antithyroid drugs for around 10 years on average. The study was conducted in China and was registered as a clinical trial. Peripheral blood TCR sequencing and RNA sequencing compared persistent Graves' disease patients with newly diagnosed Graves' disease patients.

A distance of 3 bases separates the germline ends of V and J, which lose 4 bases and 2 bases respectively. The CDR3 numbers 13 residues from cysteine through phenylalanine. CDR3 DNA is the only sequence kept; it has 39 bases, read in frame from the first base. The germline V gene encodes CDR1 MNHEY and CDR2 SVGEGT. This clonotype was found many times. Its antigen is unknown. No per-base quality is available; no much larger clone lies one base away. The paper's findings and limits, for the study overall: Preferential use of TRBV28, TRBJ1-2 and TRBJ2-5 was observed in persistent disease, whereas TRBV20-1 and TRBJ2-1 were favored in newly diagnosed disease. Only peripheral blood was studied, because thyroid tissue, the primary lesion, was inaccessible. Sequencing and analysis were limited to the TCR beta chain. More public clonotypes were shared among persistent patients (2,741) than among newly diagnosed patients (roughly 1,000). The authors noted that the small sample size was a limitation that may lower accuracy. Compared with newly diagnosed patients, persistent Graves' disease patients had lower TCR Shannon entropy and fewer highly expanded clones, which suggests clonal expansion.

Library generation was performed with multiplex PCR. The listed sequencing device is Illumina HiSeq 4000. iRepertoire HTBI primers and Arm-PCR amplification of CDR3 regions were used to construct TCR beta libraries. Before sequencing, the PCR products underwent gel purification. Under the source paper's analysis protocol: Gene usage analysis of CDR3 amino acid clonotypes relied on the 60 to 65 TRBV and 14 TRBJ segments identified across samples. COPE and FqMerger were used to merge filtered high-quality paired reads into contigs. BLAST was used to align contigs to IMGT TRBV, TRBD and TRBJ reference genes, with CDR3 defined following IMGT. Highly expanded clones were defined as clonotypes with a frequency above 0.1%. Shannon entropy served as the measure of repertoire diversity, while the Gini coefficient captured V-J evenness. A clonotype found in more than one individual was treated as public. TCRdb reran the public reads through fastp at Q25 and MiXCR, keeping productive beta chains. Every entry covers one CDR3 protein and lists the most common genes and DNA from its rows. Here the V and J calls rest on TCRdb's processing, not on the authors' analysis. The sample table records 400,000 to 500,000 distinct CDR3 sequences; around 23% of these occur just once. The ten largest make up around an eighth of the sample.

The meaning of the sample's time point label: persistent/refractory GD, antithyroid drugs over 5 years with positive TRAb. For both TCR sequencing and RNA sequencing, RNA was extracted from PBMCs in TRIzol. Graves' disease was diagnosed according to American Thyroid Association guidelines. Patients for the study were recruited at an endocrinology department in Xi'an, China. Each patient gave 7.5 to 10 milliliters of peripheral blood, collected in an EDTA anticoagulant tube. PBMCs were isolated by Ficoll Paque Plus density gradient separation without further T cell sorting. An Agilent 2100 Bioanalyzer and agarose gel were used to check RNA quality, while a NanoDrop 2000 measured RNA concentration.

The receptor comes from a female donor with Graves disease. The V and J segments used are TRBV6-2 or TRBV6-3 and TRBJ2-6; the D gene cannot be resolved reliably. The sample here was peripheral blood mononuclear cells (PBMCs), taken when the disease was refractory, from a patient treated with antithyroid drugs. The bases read TGTGCCAGCAGTTCGACTGGGGCCAACGTCCTGACTTTC. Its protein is CASSSTGANVLTF.